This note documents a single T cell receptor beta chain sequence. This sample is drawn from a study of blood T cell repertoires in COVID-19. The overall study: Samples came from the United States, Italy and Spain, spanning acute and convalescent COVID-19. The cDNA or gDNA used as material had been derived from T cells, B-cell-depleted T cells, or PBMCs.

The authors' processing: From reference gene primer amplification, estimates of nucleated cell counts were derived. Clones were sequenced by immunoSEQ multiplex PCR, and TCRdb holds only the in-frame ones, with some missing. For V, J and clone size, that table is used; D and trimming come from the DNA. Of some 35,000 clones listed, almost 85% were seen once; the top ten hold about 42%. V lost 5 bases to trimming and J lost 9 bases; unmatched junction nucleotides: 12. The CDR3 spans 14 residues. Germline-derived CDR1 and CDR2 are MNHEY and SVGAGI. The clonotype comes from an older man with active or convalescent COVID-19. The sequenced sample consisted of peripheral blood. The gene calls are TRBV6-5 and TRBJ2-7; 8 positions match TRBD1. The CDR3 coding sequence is TGTGCCAGCAGTCCCGGGACAGGAGGTACGATGCAGTACTTC. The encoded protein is CASSPGTGGTMQYF.